The entry below gives a single T cell receptor (beta chain) sequence along with its context. Libraries were prepared by immunoSEQ multiplex PCR; TCRdb keeps only in-frame clonotypes and omits some of them. The sample has just under 550,000 clones, 75% to 85% seen once. This record comes from a study of shared T cell receptors in the human thymus. The CDR3 has 16 residues. V was clipped by 3 bases and J by 2 bases; unmatched bases: 6. Germline V CDR1 and CDR2: LNHDA, SQIVND (reference sequence). The sample also formed part of further work on human thymus T cells. That work adds: It was from resections taken during corrective heart surgery that the thymus tissue came. Related work showed strongly overlapping thymic repertoires across unrelated individuals.

The specimen was thymocytes. The clonotype comes from a boy younger than two with a congenital heart defect. J is TRBJ2-7 and V is TRBV19; TRBD2 aligns across 11 bases. The CDR3 here is CASSIVLAGVPYEQYF. DNA for the CDR3: TGTGCCAGTAGTATCGTACTAGCGGGAGTCCCCTACGAGCAGTACTTC.